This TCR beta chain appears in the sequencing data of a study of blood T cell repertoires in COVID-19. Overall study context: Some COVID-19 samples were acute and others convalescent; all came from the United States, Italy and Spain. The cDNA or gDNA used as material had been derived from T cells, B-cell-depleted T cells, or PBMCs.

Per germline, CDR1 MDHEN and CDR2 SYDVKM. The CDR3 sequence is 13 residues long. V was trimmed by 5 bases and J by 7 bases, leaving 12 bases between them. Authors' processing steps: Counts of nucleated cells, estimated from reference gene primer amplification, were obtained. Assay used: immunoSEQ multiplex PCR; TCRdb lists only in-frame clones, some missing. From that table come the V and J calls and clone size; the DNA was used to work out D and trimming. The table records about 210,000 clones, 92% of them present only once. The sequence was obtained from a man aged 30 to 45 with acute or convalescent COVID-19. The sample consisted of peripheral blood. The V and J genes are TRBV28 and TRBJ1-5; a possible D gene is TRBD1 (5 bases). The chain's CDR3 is CASSPRVFQPQHF. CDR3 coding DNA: TGTGCCAGCAGTCCCAGGGTTTTCCAGCCCCAGCATTTT.